This T cell receptor (beta chain) was identified during a study of Tregs in tolerant kidney transplant recipients. About the study: The nonmyeloablative bone marrow transplants came from related graft donors, with transient mixed chimerism. The study, taken as a whole, reports: Donor-specific Treg expansion exceeded global Treg expansion in tolerant patients, suggesting antigen drive.

The method was immunoSEQ multiplex PCR; TCRdb's version includes in-frame clones alone and lacks a portion of them. The table records approximately 69,000 clones, around 90% of them present only once. This clone was recorded a few times. Its antigen is undetermined. This CDR3 is 14 amino acids long. Germline V gene lookup returns CDR1 LNHDA and CDR2 SQIVND (reference sequence). V was pared by 4 bases and J by 4 bases, with 6 bases of the junction left unmatched. CD4+CD25+CD127- Tregs, CD4+CD25- non-Tregs, CD4 and CD8 cells were sorted. This chain links TRBV19 with TRBJ2-7; 8 nucleotides agree with TRBD1. This sequence was found in a human donor who received a combined kidney and bone marrow transplant. Material: CD4+ T cells from blood, obtained before the transplant. CDR3 amino acids: CASSRGTGPYEQYF. CDR3 in DNA: TGTGCCAGTAGTAGAGGGACAGGTCCTTACGAGCAGTACTTC.